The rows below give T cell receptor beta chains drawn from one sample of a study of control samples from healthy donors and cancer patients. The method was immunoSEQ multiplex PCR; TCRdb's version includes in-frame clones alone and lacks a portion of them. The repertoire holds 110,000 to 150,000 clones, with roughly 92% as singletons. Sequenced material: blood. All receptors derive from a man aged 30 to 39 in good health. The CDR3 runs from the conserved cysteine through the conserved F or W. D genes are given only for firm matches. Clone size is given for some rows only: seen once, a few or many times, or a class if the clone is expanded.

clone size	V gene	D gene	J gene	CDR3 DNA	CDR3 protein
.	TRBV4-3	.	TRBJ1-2	TGCGCCAGCAGCCAAGTCACGACTAGGGATTATGGCTACACCTTC	CASSQVTTRDYGYTF
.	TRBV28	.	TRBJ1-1	TGTGCCAGCAGTGAATTAGGGGGGGCTGAAGCTTTCTTT	CASSELGGAEAFF
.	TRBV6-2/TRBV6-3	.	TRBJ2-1	TGTGCCAGCAGTTCACGCACGCGCTCCTACAATGAGCAGTTCTTC	CASSSRTRSYNEQFF
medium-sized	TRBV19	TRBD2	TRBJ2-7	TGTGCCAGTTCACCGACTAGCGGTATCTACGAGCAGTACTTC	CASSPTSGIYEQYF
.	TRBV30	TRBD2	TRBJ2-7	TGTGCCTGGGCCAGGGAGGCTAGCGGGTCCTACGAGCAGTACTTC	CAWAREASGSYEQYF
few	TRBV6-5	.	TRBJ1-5	TGTGCCAGCAGTTGGGGGGGCAATCAGCCCCAGCATTTT	CASSWGGNQPQHF
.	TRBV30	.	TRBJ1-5	TGTGCCTGGCAAGGGGATAGCAATCAGCCCCAGCATTTT	CAWQGDSNQPQHF
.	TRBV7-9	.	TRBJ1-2	TGTGCCAGCGTGTTGGAGGGCACCGTATATGGCTACACCTTC	CASVLEGTVYGYTF
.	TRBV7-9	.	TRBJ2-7	TGTGCCAGCAGCTCCTTCAGGGGAGTCGTCGGGTACGAGCAGTACTTC	CASSSFRGVVGYEQYF
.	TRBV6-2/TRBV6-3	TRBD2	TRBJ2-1	TGTGCCAGCAGTACCGGACTAGCGGGAACAACGAACAATGAGCAGTTCTTC	CASSTGLAGTTNNEQFF
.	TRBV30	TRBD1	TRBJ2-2	TGTGCCTGGAACTCCGGGACAGCCAAAACATTTTACCTCACGAACACCGGGGAGCTGTTTTTT	CAWNSGTAKTFYLTNTGELFF
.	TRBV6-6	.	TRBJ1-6	TGTGCCAGCGCGAACACCGGGACACCAAATTCACCCCTCCACTTT	CASANTGTPNSPLHF
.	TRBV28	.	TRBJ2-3	TGTGCCAGCAGTCCCCTCCCAAGGCTTGGCACAGATACGCAGTATTTT	CASSPLPRLGTDTQYF
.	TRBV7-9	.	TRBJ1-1	TGTGCCAGCAGTGAAGGACAGAGGAACACTGAAGCTTTCTTT	CASSEGQRNTEAFF
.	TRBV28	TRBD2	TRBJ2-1	TGTAGGACTAGCGGGAGACTCAATGAGCAGTTCTTC	CRTSGRLNEQFF
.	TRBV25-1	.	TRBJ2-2	TGTGCCAGCAGTGCCGCGGGGAACACCGGGGAGCTGTTTTTT	CASSAAGNTGELFF
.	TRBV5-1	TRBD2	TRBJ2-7	TGCGCCAGCAGCATAACTAGCGGGGGATACTACGAGCAGTACTTC	CASSITSGGYYEQYF
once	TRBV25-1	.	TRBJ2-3	TGTGCCAGCAGTGGGAGCACAGATACGCAGTATTTT	CASSGSTDTQYF
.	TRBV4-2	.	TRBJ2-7	TGTGCCAGCAGCCAAGGGGGTTCCTACGAGCAGTACTTC	CASSQGGSYEQYF
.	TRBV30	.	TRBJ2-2	TGTGCCTGGAGTGTATCTAGCCTCAAATCCGGGGAGCTGTTTTTT	CAWSVSSLKSGELFF
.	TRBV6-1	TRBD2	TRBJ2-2	TGTGCCAGCAGTGATATACCGGGGGGGTCCGGGGAGCTGTTTTTT	CASSDIPGGSGELFF
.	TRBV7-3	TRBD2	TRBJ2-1	TGTGCCAGCAGCCCAGGGGCTAGCGGGAACAATGAGCAGTTCTTC	CASSPGASGNNEQFF
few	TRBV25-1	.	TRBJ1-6	TGTGCCAGCAGTGAGGGTACTAATTCACCCCTCCACTTT	CASSEGTNSPLHF
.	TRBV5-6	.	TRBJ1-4	TGTGCCAGCAGCCTGGGACTGTCAACTAATGAAAAACTGTTTTTT	CASSLGLSTNEKLFF
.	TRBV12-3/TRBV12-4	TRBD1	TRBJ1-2	TGTGCCAGCAGTGCGACAGGGTATGGCTACACCTTC	CASSATGYGYTF
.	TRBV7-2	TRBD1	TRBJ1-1	TGTGCCAGCAGCGCCCGGACAGGGGGTAACACTGAAGCTTTCTTT	CASSARTGGNTEAFF
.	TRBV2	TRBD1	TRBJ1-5	TGTGCCAGCAGTGGAGGGACAGGTGCAAGTCAGCCCCAGCATTTT	CASSGGTGASQPQHF
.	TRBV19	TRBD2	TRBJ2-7	TGTGCCAGTAGTACCGCGACTAGCGGGAGCCTCGAGCAGTACTTC	CASSTATSGSLEQYF
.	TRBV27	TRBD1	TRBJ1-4	TGTGCCAGCAGTTCTACAGGGGGCCTAACTAATGAAAAACTGTTTTTT	CASSSTGGLTNEKLFF
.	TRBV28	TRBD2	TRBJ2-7	TGTGCCAGCAGTTGGGCGACTAGCGGGTTACCCTACGAGCAGTACTTC	CASSWATSGLPYEQYF
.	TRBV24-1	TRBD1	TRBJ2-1	TGTGCCACCAGGGGGGGGACAGGGGGCATCAATGAGCAGTTCTTC	CATRGGTGGINEQFF
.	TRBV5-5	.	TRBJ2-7	TGTGCCAGCAGCTTGAGACCTGGAGGGTTCTCCTACGAGCAGTACTTC	CASSLRPGGFSYEQYF
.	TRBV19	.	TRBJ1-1	TGTGCCAGTAGTATTGGGCGTGGGGGCTCGAACACTGAAGCTTTCTTT	CASSIGRGGSNTEAFF
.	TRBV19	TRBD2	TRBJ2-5	TGTGCCAGTAGTTTATGGGCGGGAGCATCCGAGACCCAGTACTTC	CASSLWAGASETQYF
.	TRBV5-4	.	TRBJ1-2	TGTGCCAGCAGTCATGGACGAGACAGGCGAGCTAACTATGGCTACACCTTC	CASSHGRDRRANYGYTF
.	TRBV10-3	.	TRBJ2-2	TGTGCCATCAGTGACGTCCGGGCCAGGGAGGACACCGGGGAGCTGTTTTTT	CAISDVRAREDTGELFF
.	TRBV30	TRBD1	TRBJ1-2	TGTGCCTGGAGTGTTCAGGGGGCTTTCAGCGGCTACACCTTC	CAWSVQGAFSGYTF
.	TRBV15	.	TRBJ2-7	TGTGCCACCAGCAGAGCCGGGCGGGATGACGAGCAGTACTTC	CATSRAGRDDEQYF
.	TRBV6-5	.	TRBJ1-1	TGTGCCAGCAGGCCTCGGACAGCAAACCTTGAAGCTTTCTTT	CASRPRTANLEAFF
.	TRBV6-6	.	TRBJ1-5	TGTGCCAGCAGTTGGCAAGGGAGCAATCAGCCCCAGCATTTT	CASSWQGSNQPQHF
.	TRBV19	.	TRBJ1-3	TGTGCCAGTAGCCCCTCCTTGGTTTCTGGAAACACCATATATTTT	CASSPSLVSGNTIYF
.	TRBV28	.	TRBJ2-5	TGTGCCAGCAGAGAGCAAAGAGGCGGAGAGACCCAGTACTTC	CASREQRGGETQYF